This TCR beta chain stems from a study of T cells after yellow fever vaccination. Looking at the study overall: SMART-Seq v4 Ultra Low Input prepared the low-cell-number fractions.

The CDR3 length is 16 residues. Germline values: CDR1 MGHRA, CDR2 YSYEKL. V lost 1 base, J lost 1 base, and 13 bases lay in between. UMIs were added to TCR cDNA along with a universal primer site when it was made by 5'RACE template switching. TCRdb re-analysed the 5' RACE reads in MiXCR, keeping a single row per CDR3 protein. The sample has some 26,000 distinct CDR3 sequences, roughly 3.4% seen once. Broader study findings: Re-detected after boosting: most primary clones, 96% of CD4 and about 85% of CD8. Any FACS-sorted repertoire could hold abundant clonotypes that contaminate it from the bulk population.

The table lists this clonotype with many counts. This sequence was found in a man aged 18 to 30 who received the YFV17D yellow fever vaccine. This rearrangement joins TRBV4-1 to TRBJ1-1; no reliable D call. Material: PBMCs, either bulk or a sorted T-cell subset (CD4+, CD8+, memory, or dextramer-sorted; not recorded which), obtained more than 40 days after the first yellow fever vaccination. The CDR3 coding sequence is TGCGCCAGCAGCCAAGCGTTACTCCTCGGGAACACTGAAGCTTTCTTT. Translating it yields CASSQALLLGNTEAFF.